The clone carrying this TCR beta chain came up a few times. These data belong to a study of response to subunit inactivated influenza vaccine. TCRdb itself ran the RT-PCR reads through MiXCR, one entry per CDR3 protein. The sample contains 290,000 or so distinct CDR3 sequences, 22% of which appear only once. Losses at the gene ends were 1 base for V and 5 bases for J; bases not matched to a gene: 4. CDR1 and CDR2 (germline): SGHAT, FQNNGV. The CDR3 totals 14 residues. The sequencing used PBMCs from blood, collected about 20 months after vaccination. This chain uses TRBV11-2 with TRBJ2-7, with 8 bases fitting TRBD1. The TCR comes from a man aged 50 to 69 who received an inactivated influenza vaccine. The CDR3 is CASSLVQGVHEQYF. For the CDR3, the DNA is TGTGCCAGCAGCTTAGTACAGGGGGTCCACGAGCAGTACTTC.